This is a list of T cell receptor beta chains from one sample in a study of technical replicates of blood from a few donors. Profiling relied on immunoSEQ multiplex PCR, and the TCRdb table lists in-frame clones only, not all of them. The data show tens of thousands of clones, 75% to 95% seen once. Sequencing was carried out using T cells isolated from PBMCs. Receptors were obtained from a human donor in good health. Some clones in this sample may be carry-over from other donors' samples. Each CDR3 is given with its conserved first and last residue. D genes are given only for firm matches. Not all rows give a size; the values are once, few, many and, for expanded clones, a class.

few	TRBD1	TRBV29-1	TRBJ1-1	CSAGQMNTEAFF
-	-	TRBV19	TRBJ1-2	CASSSQLANYGYTF
-	-	TRBV30	TRBJ2-1	CAWRKTGAVDEQFF
-	TRBD2	TRBV6-5	TRBJ2-1	CASRTGLASYNEQFF
once	TRBD1	TRBV6-1	TRBJ2-1	CASSEEFLPGTGSHEQFF
-	-	TRBV11-1	TRBJ1-1	CASSTNRWPLLNTEAFF
once	TRBD2	TRBV18	TRBJ2-7	CASSPQPTSTSGTYEQYF
-	-	TRBV5-6	TRBJ2-3	CASSLVLRTDTQYF
once	-	TRBV18	TRBJ2-7	CASSPSQGPPYEQYF
-	-	TRBV9	TRBJ2-7	CASSVGDFGEQYF
-	TRBD2	TRBV27	TRBJ2-7	CASSSLAGTTSYEQYF
-	-	TRBV5-8	TRBJ2-7	CASSLGVGSYEQYF
once	TRBD2	TRBV7-8	TRBJ2-1	CASSSGTSGWNYNEQFF
-	-	TRBV9	TRBJ2-7	CASSFGTRGDYEQYF
-	TRBD2	TRBV9	TRBJ2-7	CASSGSSGASYEQYF
-	TRBD2	TRBV7-6	TRBJ2-1	CASTPSGSSYNEQFF
-	TRBD1	TRBV28	TRBJ2-2	CASSPTGGAGGELFF
-	-	TRBV28	TRBJ1-2	CASRIPTTVNYGYTF
-	-	TRBV7-2	TRBJ2-5	CASSQVRNRLETQYF
-	TRBD1	TRBV7-8	TRBJ2-4	CASSLTPGQGNIQYF
-	-	TRBV4-2	TRBJ2-7	CASSQGGLVYEQYF
-	TRBD2	TRBV7-3	TRBJ2-1	CASSPTAGGYYNEQFF
few	TRBD1	TRBV11-2	TRBJ1-5	CASSLTGVNQPQHF
-	-	TRBV13	TRBJ2-3	CASSLGLAPTDTQYF
-	TRBD2	TRBV6-1	TRBJ2-7	CASRAGTSVSYEQYF
-	-	TRBV4-2	TRBJ2-6	CASSQAKRSSGANVLTF
-	-	TRBV9	TRBJ2-2	CASSQTVMNTGELFF
-	-	TRBV2	TRBJ1-2	CASWQGPLRDYGYTF
-	-	TRBV7-9	TRBJ1-5	CASSLSVPGDNQPQHF
-	TRBD1	TRBV7-8	TRBJ2-7	CASSLDRGYEQYF
-	TRBD1	TRBV5-1	TRBJ1-2	CASSLAMGQGADGYTF
-	-	TRBV4-1	TRBJ1-1	CASSQEPGRNTEAFF
-	-	TRBV7-9	TRBJ1-4	CASSLASGVEKLFF
-	TRBD2	TRBV15	TRBJ2-1	CATSGTSGRLNEQFF
-	-	TRBV28	TRBJ2-7	CASREELQGGPHEQYF
-	TRBD1	TRBV7-3	TRBJ1-5	CASSYRGYSNQPQHF
-	TRBD2	TRBV19	TRBJ2-1	CASSTREFTYNEQFF
-	TRBD1	TRBV7-3	TRBJ2-1	CASSLTTTGSYNEQFF
-	-	TRBV6-1	TRBJ2-2	CASSIPGTIGELFF
-	TRBD2	TRBV10-3	TRBJ2-3	CAISEPVAGGPRYTQYF
-	-	TRBV20-1	TRBJ1-1	CSASPGPFF
once	TRBD2	TRBV28	TRBJ2-7	CASKLAGPTYEQYF